A selection of T cell receptor beta chains follows, all from one sample in a study of cytomegalovirus exposure and HLA in healthy donors. Clones were read by immunoSEQ multiplex PCR, and TCRdb kept only the in-frame ones, dropping some. The sample has about 50,000 clones, around 73% seen once. The specimen sequenced was PBMCs. The source of these receptors is a woman in her 40s in good health and CMV-seropositive. Each CDR3 is given with its conserved first and last residue. D genes are given only for firm matches. Clone sizes are given selectively: once, few, many, or a class where the clone is expanded.

>NA|TRBJ1-4|NA|TRBV19
CASSILQGASNEKLFF
TGTGCCAGTAGTATCCTCCAAGGGGCATCTAATGAAAAACTGTTTTTT
>TRBD1|TRBJ2-7|NA|TRBV7-8
CASSLRQGALVYEQYF
TGTGCCAGCAGCCTCAGACAGGGAGCTCTCGTCTACGAGCAGTACTTC
>TRBD1|TRBJ2-5|NA|TRBV29-1
CSVVRDRGEETQYF
TGCAGCGTTGTTCGGGACAGGGGGGAAGAGACCCAGTACTTC
>NA|TRBJ1-6|NA|TRBV25-1
CASSARDSRNSPLHF
TGTGCCAGCAGTGCCCGGGACTCCCGGAATTCACCCCTCCACTTT
>NA|TRBJ2-7|NA|TRBV7-8
CASSLRGEQYF
TGTGCCAGCAGCTTACGGGGGGAGCAGTACTTC
>NA|TRBJ2-1|NA|TRBV7-8
CASSPPLFEGAYNEQFF
TGTGCCAGCAGCCCCCCCCTATTTGAGGGGGCCTACAATGAGCAGTTCTTC
>TRBD2|TRBJ2-5|NA|TRBV10-3
CAISGTSGETQYF
TGTGCCATCAGTGGGACTAGCGGGGAGACCCAGTACTTC
>TRBD2|TRBJ2-1|NA|TRBV28
CASNTAGVTEQFF
TGTGCCAGCAATACCGCGGGGGTGACTGAGCAGTTCTTC
>NA|TRBJ1-2|NA|TRBV5-1
CASSSTTYGYTF
TGCGCCAGCAGTTCCACAACCTATGGCTACACCTTC
>TRBD1|TRBJ1-2|once|TRBV28
CASWDRDYGYTF
TGTGCCAGTTGGGACAGAGACTATGGCTACACCTTC
>TRBD2|TRBJ2-3|few|TRBV28
CASSQNILATNTDTQYF
TGTGCCAGCAGTCAGAATATACTAGCGACTAACACAGATACGCAGTATTTT
>TRBD1|TRBJ2-5|once|TRBV6-5
CASRRDRLGETQYF
TGTGCCAGCAGACGGGACAGATTAGGAGAGACCCAGTACTTC
>TRBD1|TRBJ2-2|NA|TRBV5-6
CASSPAPGQGNTGELFF
TGTGCCAGCAGCCCCGCCCCCGGACAGGGTAACACCGGGGAGCTGTTTTTT
>TRBD2|TRBJ2-1|NA|TRBV10-2
CASSARLAGIYNEQFF
TGCGCCAGCAGTGCGCGACTAGCGGGGATCTACAATGAGCAGTTCTTC
>NA|TRBJ2-5|NA|TRBV27
CASSLGGPETQYF
TGTGCCAGCAGTTTAGGAGGCCCGGAGACCCAGTACTTC
>NA|TRBJ1-2|NA|TRBV4-1
CASSQVVQGLDYGYTF
TGCGCCAGCAGCCAAGTGGTGCAGGGGTTGGACTATGGCTACACCTTC
>NA|TRBJ2-1|NA|TRBV6-1
CASSELGGGEIYNEQFF
TGTGCCAGCAGTGAACTTGGTGGCGGAGAAATCTACAATGAGCAGTTCTTC
>TRBD2|TRBJ2-5|few|TRBV7-3
CASSPSGGAVETQYF
TGTGCCAGCAGCCCTAGCGGGGGGGCCGTTGAGACCCAGTACTTC
>NA|TRBJ2-3|NA|TRBV7-2
CASSLGASTDTQYF
TGTGCCAGCAGCTTAGGGGCTAGCACAGATACGCAGTATTTT
>NA|TRBJ2-7|NA|TRBV30
CAWNRANYEQYF
TGTGCCTGGAACAGGGCGAATTACGAGCAGTACTTC
>TRBD1|TRBJ2-7|NA|TRBV23-1
CAIHIGQGNMQQYF
TGCGCCATCCACATAGGACAGGGTAATATGCAGCAGTACTTC
>NA|TRBJ1-5|NA|TRBV7-8
CASSLVEGNNQPQHF
TGTGCCAGCAGCTTAGTTGAGGGAAACAATCAGCCCCAGCATTTT
>NA|TRBJ2-5|NA|TRBV30
CAWSSVWTQYF
TGTGCCTGGAGTAGCGTCTGGACCCAGTACTTC
>TRBD1|TRBJ1-3|NA|TRBV28
CASSPTTGEGNTIYF
TGTGCCAGCAGCCCTACGACAGGGGAAGGAAACACCATATATTTT
>TRBD1|TRBJ1-1|once|TRBV4-3
CASSQEGTGEAFF
TGCGCCAGCAGCCAAGAAGGGACAGGTGAAGCTTTCTTT
>NA|TRBJ1-1|few|TRBV6-5
CASRITGYTEAFF
TGTGCCAGCAGAATTACAGGGTACACTGAAGCTTTCTTT
>NA|TRBJ1-5|once|TRBV6-5
CASSLMRGHQPQHF
TGTGCCAGCAGTTTGATGAGAGGGCATCAGCCCCAGCATTTT